A single sample gave rise to the 21 T cell receptor beta chains below, sequenced in a study of T cells in Graves' hyperthyroidism and ophthalmopathy. RNA transcripts gave rise to amplified TCR beta CDR3 regions. TCR CDR3 regions were first amplified by RT-PCR with HTBI primers. TCRdb independently ran MiXCR on the multiplex PCR reads; one entry per CDR3 protein. The sample has roughly 580,000 distinct CDR3 sequences; about 15% are singletons. Material: blood. The receptor set was obtained from a woman aged 25 to 45 with Graves' hyperthyroidism that later progressed to Graves' ophthalmopathy.

This rearrangement joins TRBV5-1 to TRBJ2-3; no definite D call. V was shortened by 0 bases and J by 0 bases, with 8 bases between the two germline ends. The CDR3 length is 15 residues. Germline assignment: CDR1 SGHRS and CDR2 YFSETQ. Here the CDR3 DNA reads TGCGCCAGCAGCTTGGACGCACATAGCACAGATACGCAGTATTTT. It yields the protein CASSLDAHSTDTQYF.

This clonotype has just a few counts. The rearrangement links TRBV6-2 or TRBV6-3 to TRBJ1-5; D uncertain. From germline, CDR1 is MNHEY and CDR2 SVGEGT. This CDR3 is built from 13 residues. V was pared by 2 bases and J by 7 bases, with 9 bases between. The CDR3 region is CASSYGSEQPQHF. The CDR3 DNA reads TGTGCCAGCAGTTACGGGTCGGAGCAGCCCCAGCATTTT.

On this clonotype: This sequence may be a read error, since a much larger clone differs from it by one base. The CDR3: CANSSLGGADTEAFF. Here the CDR3 DNA reads TGCGCCAACAGCTCTCTGGGGGGCGCGGACACTGAAGCTTTCTTT. V gene TRBV5-1 combines with J gene TRBJ1-1; TRBD1 is a possible D gene (6 bases). The CDR3 runs 15 residues. Germline V gives CDR1 SGHRS, CDR2 YFSETQ.

In this sample, this clonotype turned up a few times. The V and J genes are TRBV20-1 and TRBJ1-1; possibly TRBD1 for D (5 bases). Germline assignment: CDR1 DFQATT and CDR2 SNEGSKA (reference sequence). This CDR3 has 12 amino acids. V shed 0 bases and J shed 6 bases, with 8 bases lying between them. For the CDR3, the DNA is TGCAGTGCTAGAGATGGGACCTCTGAAGCTTTCTTT. It encodes CSARDGTSEAFF.

The table lists this clonotype with many counts. The chain couples TRBV7-2 to TRBJ2-2; either TRBD1 or TRBD2 may supply D (6 bases each). Germline V gene sequence: CDR1 SGHTA, CDR2 FQGNSA. The germline V and J ends were trimmed by 4 bases and 4 bases, with 10 bases remaining between them. The CDR3 covers 14 residues. The CDR3 is CASSSSGATGELFF. The CDR3 region has the DNA TGTGCCAGCAGCTCCTCGGGGGCCACCGGGGAGCTGTTTTTT.

At least ten counts were recorded for this clonotype. The V gene is TRBV27, the J gene TRBJ1-2, with 8 bases aligning to TRBD1. The CDR3 runs to 15 residues. Germline V lookup: CDR1 MNHEY, CDR2 SMNVEV (reference sequence). J gave up 8 bases and V 7 bases, and 15 bases lay outside the gene matches. CDR3 in amino acids: CASTDSWTGNRGYTF. As DNA, the CDR3 is TGTGCCAGCACCGACTCATGGACAGGGAATCGCGGCTACACCTTC.

About this clonotype: Just one base apart from a much larger clone, this may be a read error. The chain carries TRBV6-5 and TRBJ2-5; 7 bases are a match to TRBD1. Germline lookup yields CDR1 MNHEY and CDR2 SVGAGI. The CDR3 is made up of 14 amino acids. V shed 2 bases, J shed 5 bases, and the junction held 5 bases outside the gene matches. CDR3 in amino acids: CASSYETGYETQYF. CDR3 DNA: TGTGCCAGCAGTTACGAGACAGGGTACGAGACCCAGTACTTC.

V usage is TRBV6-2 or TRBV6-3 and J usage is TRBJ1-1; TRBD1 matches 8 bases. The CDR3 is made up of 19 amino acids. Germline V gives CDR1 MNHEY, CDR2 SVGEGT. V gave up 2 bases and J gave up 4 bases; unmatched junction bases: 18. The CDR3 coding sequence is TGTGCCAGCAGTTACGTGGGTGGCCAGGGGGCCCGTGGGCGCACTGAAGCTTTCTTT. It specifies CASSYVGGQGARGRTEAFF.

This clonotype was counted between two and nine times. This sequence joins TRBV19 and TRBJ1-2; D is unresolved. The V end was cut by 9 bases, the J end by 8 bases, with 19 bases between. The V gene's germline CDR1 is LNHDA and CDR2 SQIVND (reference sequence). The CDR3 is 13 residues long. CDR3 bases: TGTGCCAGCGATGGGGTGGGGTTGAGAGGCTACACCTTC. Protein product: CASDGVGLRGYTF.

The sample holds many counts of this clonotype. In nucleotides, the CDR3 is TGCAGCGTTGTTGGGGGTCAGGATGGCTACACCTTC. Encoded protein: CSVVGGQDGYTF. This chain uses TRBV29-1 with TRBJ1-2, with D tentatively TRBD1 (5 bases). V was trimmed by 4 bases and J by 6 bases, leaving 12 bases between them. The germline gives CDR1 SQVTM, CDR2 ANQGSEA. The CDR3 has 12 amino acids.

In its sample, this clonotype was seen a few times. V is TRBV11-2 and J is TRBJ1-2; perhaps TRBD1 as D (6 bases). Trimming took off 5 bases at V and 9 bases at J, with 10 bases between the two ends. The CDR3 runs to 11 residues. Germline V gene sequence: CDR1 SGHAT, CDR2 FQNNGV. The CDR3: CASSNRDSYTF. Written as DNA, the CDR3 is TGTGCCAGCAGCAACCGGGACAGCTACACCTTC.

At least ten counts were recorded for this clonotype. This sequence joins TRBV27 and TRBJ1-1; no firm D call. The V gene lost 1 base and the J gene lost 6 bases, with 12 bases spanning the gap. The CDR3 covers 14 residues. CDR1 MNHEY and CDR2 SMNVEV come from the germline V gene (reference sequence). This CDR3 reads CASSLFGSRAEAFF. In DNA, the CDR3 is TGTGCCAGCAGTTTATTCGGTTCGAGGGCTGAAGCTTTCTTT.

In this sample, this clonotype turned up many times. The CDR3 coding sequence is TGCAGTGCTAGCCCGACTAGCGGGAGGGGAATTGAGCAGTTCTTC. This translates into CSASPTSGRGIEQFF. The gene calls are TRBV20-1 and TRBJ2-1; TRBD2 matches at 14 bases. Germline values: CDR1 DFQATT, CDR2 SNEGSKA (reference sequence). The CDR3 has 15 residues. J was trimmed by 9 bases and V by 3 bases; bases with no gene match: 7.

This chain connects TRBV27 to TRBJ2-1; D may correspond to TRBD1 or TRBD2 (6 bases each). Trimming removed 4 bases at V and 10 bases at J, with 26 bases between. Germline values: CDR1 MNHEY, CDR2 SMNVEV (reference sequence). This CDR3 spans 17 amino acids. The CDR3, as DNA: TGTGCCAGCAGTTGGCCACCGGAATCTAGGGGGGCCGGCGAGCAGTTCTTC. It is translated as CASSWPPESRGAGEQFF.

This clonotype showed up many times. This chain connects TRBV19 to TRBJ2-1, with unresolved D. CDR3 length equals 16 residues. Per germline, CDR1 LNHDA and CDR2 SQIVND (reference sequence). With 7 bases removed from V and 7 bases from J, the gap between germline ends came to 23 bases. The DNA of the CDR3 is TGTGCCAGTACCTCCCTTTCGTCTCATAACCCAAATGAGCAGTTCTTC. This codes for CASTSLSSHNPNEQFF.

This clonotype appeared many times. The chain couples TRBV28 to TRBJ2-2, with D tentatively TRBD2 (6 bases). Per germline, CDR1 MDHEN and CDR2 SYDVKM. This CDR3 is 13 amino acids long. V dropped 8 bases and J dropped 8 bases, with 15 bases sitting between them. This CDR3 is CASGRSGSGELFF. The CDR3 region has the DNA TGTGCCAGCGGTCGTAGCGGAAGTGGGGAGCTGTTTTTT.

In this sample, this clonotype turned up many times. The chain couples TRBV11-2 to TRBJ2-5; 8 nucleotides align to TRBD2. The J segment lost 5 bases and the V segment lost 1 base, leaving 3 bases of the junction unmatched. The CDR3 sequence is 14 residues long. Germline CDR1 is SGHAT and CDR2 is FQNNGV. The CDR3 here is CASSLGPSGETQYF. CDR3 nucleotide sequence: TGTGCCAGCAGCTTAGGGCCTAGCGGGGAGACCCAGTACTTC.

This clonotype was counted many times. V gene TRBV6-1 combines with J gene TRBJ1-4; maybe TRBD1 (6 bases). Germline values: CDR1 MNHNS, CDR2 SASEGT. The CDR3 length is 17 residues. V was trimmed by 5 bases and J by 0 bases, leaving 16 bases between them. The CDR3 sequence is CASSSPRGRATNEKLFF. The CDR3 nucleotides are TGTGCCAGCAGTTCCCCGCGGGGGCGCGCAACTAATGAAAAACTGTTTTTT.

This clonotype was detected many times. The J gene is TRBJ1-1, the V gene TRBV7-9, with D maybe TRBD1 (5 bases). The germline V gene encodes CDR1 SEHNR and CDR2 FQNEAQ (reference sequence). The CDR3 is 15 residues long. V was pared by 2 bases and J by 0 bases, with 10 bases between. The CDR3 DNA is TGTGCCAGCAGCTTACAGGGAGTCATGAACACTGAAGCTTTCTTT. Its translation: CASSLQGVMNTEAFF.

This clonotype was detected ten times or more. CDR3 DNA: TGCAGCGTTGAAGACCCTAGCGGGAGTGTCCGCGAGCAGTACTTC. It is translated as CSVEDPSGSVREQYF. This chain joins TRBV29-1 and TRBJ2-7; 10 bases are shared with TRBD2. CDR3 length equals 15 residues. Germline V gene data show CDR1 as SQVTM and CDR2 as ANQGSEA. The trim removed 0 bases at V and 6 bases at J, leaving 8 bases unmatched.

The table lists this clonotype with many counts. The J gene is TRBJ2-1, the V gene TRBV28, with TRBD2 matching over 7 bases. V dropped 5 bases and J dropped 1; count of bases not matched to a gene: 8. CDR3 size: 16 residues. Germline V gene sequence: CDR1 MDHEN, CDR2 SYDVKM. The DNA for the CDR3 is TGTGCCAGCAGTCCCACCCCGGGAGGATCCTACAATGAGCAGTTCTTC. Its translation is CASSPTPGGSYNEQFF.